The rows below give T cell receptor beta chains drawn from one sample of a study of blood T cell repertoires in COVID-19. The assay was immunoSEQ multiplex PCR, and TCRdb's table has in-frame clones only and misses some. The table records about 120,000 clones, over 60% of them present only once. Sequencing used peripheral blood. These receptors originate from a woman over 75 with acute or convalescent COVID-19. Both conserved end residues are part of each CDR3. D genes are given only for firm matches. Where a row states a size, it is once, few, many or the class of an expanded clone; other rows omit it.

d_gene | j_gene | abundance | v_gene | CDR3nt | CDR3aa
TRBD1 | TRBJ2-5 | . | TRBV19 | TGTGCCAGTAGTGCCGGGACAGGAAGTAAGAATCAAGAGACCCAGTACTTC | CASSAGTGSKNQETQYF
. | TRBJ1-1 | . | TRBV9 | TGTGCCAGCAGCCCTCGGGGGAGAGGCGAAGCTTTCTTT | CASSPRGRGEAFF
. | TRBJ1-5 | . | TRBV28 | TGTGCCAGCAGTTTACTCCGCGGGGCCGATCAGCCCCAGCATTTT | CASSLLRGADQPQHF
TRBD1 | TRBJ2-7 | few | TRBV2 | TGTGCCAGCAGTGAAGGGACAGGGGGCCGCGAGCAGTACTTC | CASSEGTGGREQYF
. | TRBJ1-6 | . | TRBV14 | TGTGCCAGCAGGCAACAACTCCCCCTCCACTTT | CASRQQLPLHF
TRBD1 | TRBJ1-3 | . | TRBV7-9 | TGTGCCAGCAGCTCAGGGGGTTCGGCTGGAAACACCATATATTTT | CASSSGGSAGNTIYF
. | TRBJ1-6 | . | TRBV18 | TGTGCCAGCTCACTCCCAGGGGACTCCTATAATTCACCCCTCCACTTT | CASSLPGDSYNSPLHF
. | TRBJ1-4 | . | TRBV15 | TGTGCCACCAGCAGTGGGGGCAGGGAGAATGAAAAACTGTTTTTT | CATSSGGRENEKLFF
. | TRBJ2-1 | . | TRBV7-2 | TGTGCCAGCAGCCCAATTGGACTTAACAATGAGCAGTTCTTC | CASSPIGLNNEQFF
. | TRBJ1-5 | . | TRBV11-2 | TGTGCCAGCAGCTTAGAGGCTGCTGGTAGCAATCAGCCCCAGCATTTT | CASSLEAAGSNQPQHF
TRBD2 | TRBJ2-7 | . | TRBV29-1 | TGCAGCGTCGCTACGAGCGGGAGTATCCCATACGAGCAGTACTTC | CSVATSGSIPYEQYF
TRBD1 | TRBJ1-4 | . | TRBV28 | TGTGCCAGCAGCCTCGCGGCAGGGGGGTTACCTAATGAAAAACTGTTTTTT | CASSLAAGGLPNEKLFF
. | TRBJ1-5 | few | TRBV5-3 | TGTGCCAGAAGCCTAGAGGGCTGCAATCAGCCCCAGCATTTT | CARSLEGCNQPQHF
. | TRBJ2-7 | . | TRBV6-1 | TGTGCCAGCAGTGAAGCGCTTGGGCAGGGATCGAATGAGCAGTACTTC | CASSEALGQGSNEQYF
TRBD2 | TRBJ2-7 | . | TRBV19 | TGTGCCAGTAGTCCCCGGACTAGCGGGAGTTACGAGCAGTACTTC | CASSPRTSGSYEQYF
. | TRBJ1-1 | . | TRBV24-1 | TGTGCCACCAGTGACCCCAGGGGCACTGAAGCTTTCTTT | CATSDPRGTEAFF
. | TRBJ1-1 | . | TRBV6-4 | TGTGCCAGCCGCTTAGACAGGCAGAACACTGAAGCTTTCTTT | CASRLDRQNTEAFF
. | TRBJ2-5 | . | TRBV29-1 | TGCAGCGGGGGCAGGGGCCGTCAAGTCCTCCAAGAGACCCAGTACTTC | CSGGRGRQVLQETQYF
. | TRBJ2-3 | . | TRBV7-3 | TGTGCCAGCAGCTTAGGCGGAAGACCAGATACGCAGTATTTT | CASSLGGRPDTQYF
TRBD2 | TRBJ2-3 | . | TRBV6-5 | TGTGCCAGCAGCTGGACTAGCGGCACAGATACGCAGTATTTT | CASSWTSGTDTQYF
. | TRBJ1-5 | . | TRBV6-5 | TGTGCCAGCAGCCGCAGGGGTTATAGCAATCAGCCCCAGCATTTT | CASSRRGYSNQPQHF
. | TRBJ2-3 | . | TRBV3-1/TRBV3-2 | TGTGCCAGCAGCCAAGCCCCCCTGAGCACAGATACGCAGTATTTT | CASSQAPLSTDTQYF
TRBD2 | TRBJ2-7 | . | TRBV18 | TGTGCCAGCTCACCTGACGGGGGGGGAACCTCCTACGAGCAGTACTTC | CASSPDGGGTSYEQYF
. | TRBJ1-2 | once | TRBV18 | TGTGCCAGCTCACCCAACCAACTTACTTATGGCTACACCTTC | CASSPNQLTYGYTF
TRBD1 | TRBJ2-2 | . | TRBV30 | TGTGCCTGGAGTGTACCGGCAGGGGGAGTTTCCGGGGAGCTGTTTTTT | CAWSVPAGGVSGELFF
TRBD2 | TRBJ2-1 | . | TRBV24-1 | TGTGCCACCAGTGGCCTAGCGGGAGATGAGCAGTTCTTC | CATSGLAGDEQFF
TRBD1 | TRBJ1-3 | . | TRBV7-6 | TGTGCCAGCAGCGACTCACAGGGGTATGGTTTT | CASSDSQGYGF
. | TRBJ1-2 | . | TRBV12-3/TRBV12-4 | TGTGCCAGCAGTTTAACAACCAACTATGGCTACACCTTC | CASSLTTNYGYTF
TRBD1 | TRBJ1-6 | few | TRBV5-1 | TGCGCCAGCAGCTTGGCCGCGGGACAGGGGAATTCACCCCTCCACTTT | CASSLAAGQGNSPLHF
TRBD1 | TRBJ1-6 | . | TRBV7-3 | TGTGCCAGCAGCTTAGACAGGGATTCACCCCTCCACTTT | CASSLDRDSPLHF
TRBD2 | TRBJ2-1 | . | TRBV5-1 | TGCGCCAGCAGCTTGGGTCAGCGGGAATCTAATGAGCAGTTCTTC | CASSLGQRESNEQFF
TRBD2 | TRBJ2-2 | . | TRBV24-1 | TGTGCCACCAGTGATTCGCGGGGGGGCCTTTCCGGGGAGCTGTTTTTT | CATSDSRGGLSGELFF
. | TRBJ1-1 | . | TRBV5-1 | TGCGCCAGCAGTGCGGGACCTTTGGGCACTGAAGCTTTCTTT | CASSAGPLGTEAFF
. | TRBJ1-1 | . | TRBV5-1 | TGCGCCAGCAGCACAGGGCACGTTATGAACACTGAAGCTTTCTTT | CASSTGHVMNTEAFF
TRBD1 | TRBJ1-4 | . | TRBV30 | TGTGCCTGGAGTCGGGACAGGGGGCCGGTTACTAATGAAAAACTGTTTTTT | CAWSRDRGPVTNEKLFF
. | TRBJ1-5 | . | TRBV19 | TGTGCCAGTAGGCCCCAGGGCAATCAGCCCCAGCATTTT | CASRPQGNQPQHF
. | TRBJ1-1 | few | TRBV5-4 | TGTGCCAGCAGCGCGACTAACTTACAGGGTGAAGCTTTCTTT | CASSATNLQGEAFF
TRBD2 | TRBJ2-7 | . | TRBV18 | TGTGCCAGCTCACAAGGGACTAGCGGGAGGGCCCGCGAGCAGTACTTC | CASSQGTSGRAREQYF
TRBD1 | TRBJ1-2 | . | TRBV7-9 | TGTGCCAGCAGCGGAGGACAGGGTTATGGCTACACCTTC | CASSGGQGYGYTF
. | TRBJ2-5 | . | TRBV4-2 | TGTGCCAGCAGCCACGACGGCAGGGGGGAAGAGACCCAGTACTTC | CASSHDGRGEETQYF
TRBD1 | TRBJ2-5 | . | TRBV7-2 | TGTGCCAGCAGCTTAGAGTGGGGACAGGGACAAGAGACCCAGTACTTC | CASSLEWGQGQETQYF
TRBD1 | TRBJ2-3 | once | TRBV28 | TGTGCCAGCAGTATCCACCCGACAGGGGTCCCCTTCACAGATACGCAGTATTTT | CASSIHPTGVPFTDTQYF
. | TRBJ1-3 | . | TRBV2 | TGTGCCAGCAGTGAAGGGAGGGCAGGGAGCTCTGGAAACACCATATATTTT | CASSEGRAGSSGNTIYF
TRBD2 | TRBJ2-6 | . | TRBV5-4 | TGTGCCAGCAGGGCGGGGGAGAGCTCTGGGGCCAACGTCCTGACTTTC | CASRAGESSGANVLTF
. | TRBJ1-5 | . | TRBV30 | TGTGCCTGGGACCCAGGGAATAGGAGCAATCAGCCCCAGCATTTT | CAWDPGNRSNQPQHF
. | TRBJ1-3 | . | TRBV3-1/TRBV3-2 | TGTGCCAGCAGCCGTTGGATGGGGAGCTCTGGAAACACCATATATTTT | CASSRWMGSSGNTIYF
TRBD1 | TRBJ2-7 | . | TRBV29-1 | TGCAGCGTACGACGGACAGGGGGCGAGCAGTACTTC | CSVRRTGGEQYF
. | TRBJ1-5 | . | TRBV15 | TGTGCTTCCGAACCCCCGGGTAATCAGCCCCAGCATTTT | CASEPPGNQPQHF